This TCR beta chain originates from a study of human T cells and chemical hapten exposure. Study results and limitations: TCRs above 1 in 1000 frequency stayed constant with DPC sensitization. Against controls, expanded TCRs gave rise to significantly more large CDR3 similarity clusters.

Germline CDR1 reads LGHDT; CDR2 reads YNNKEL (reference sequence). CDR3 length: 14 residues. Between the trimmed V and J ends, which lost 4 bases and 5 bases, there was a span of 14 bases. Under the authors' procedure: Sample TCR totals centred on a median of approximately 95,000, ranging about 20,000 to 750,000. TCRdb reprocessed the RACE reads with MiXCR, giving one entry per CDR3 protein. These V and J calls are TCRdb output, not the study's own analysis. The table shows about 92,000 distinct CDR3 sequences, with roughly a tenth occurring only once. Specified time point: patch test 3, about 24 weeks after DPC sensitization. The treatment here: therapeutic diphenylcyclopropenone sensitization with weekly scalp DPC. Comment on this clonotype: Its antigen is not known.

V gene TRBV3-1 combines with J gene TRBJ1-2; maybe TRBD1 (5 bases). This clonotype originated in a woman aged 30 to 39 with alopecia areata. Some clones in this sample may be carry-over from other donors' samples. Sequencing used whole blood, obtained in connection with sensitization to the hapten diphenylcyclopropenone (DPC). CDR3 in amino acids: CASSLKGRTYGYTF. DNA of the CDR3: TGTGCCAGCAGCCTCAAGGGAAGGACATATGGCTACACCTTC.